A selection of T cell receptor beta chains follows, all from one sample in a study of CD8+ T cells in alopecia areata. Clones were read by immunoSEQ multiplex PCR, and TCRdb kept only the in-frame ones, dropping some. The repertoire holds roughly 40,000 clones, with about 71% as singletons. The starting material was CD8+ T cells sorted from blood, obtained at week 4, from a patient treated with tofacitinib. The receptors derive from a human donor with alopecia areata. CDR3s include the opening cysteine and the closing phenylalanine or tryptophan. D genes are given only for firm matches. A row's size may be missing; if present it is once, few, many or a size class.

CDR3aa,CDR3nt,d_gene,j_gene,abundance,v_gene
CAWSSGSSYNEQFF,TGTGCCTGGAGTTCAGGGAGCTCCTACAATGAGCAGTTCTTC,.,TRBJ2-1,once,TRBV30
CSVEDLGLQNYGYTF,TGCAGCGTTGAAGATTTGGGACTGCAAAACTATGGCTACACCTTC,.,TRBJ1-2,.,TRBV29-1
CSVVAGNQPQHF,TGCAGCGTTGTCGCCGGCAATCAGCCCCAGCATTTT,.,TRBJ1-5,.,TRBV29-1
CASSPDRATYEQYF,TGTGCCAGCAGCCCCGACAGGGCAACCTACGAGCAGTACTTC,TRBD1,TRBJ2-7,once,TRBV13
CASSLQDSLYEQYF,TGTGCCAGCAGCCTACAGGACAGTCTCTACGAGCAGTACTTC,.,TRBJ2-7,once,TRBV7-9
CAWSVGSYEQYF,TGTGCCTGGAGTGTAGGGAGCTACGAGCAGTACTTC,.,TRBJ2-7,.,TRBV30
CASSFGVTQYF,TGTGCCAGCAGCTTCGGGGTTACGCAGTATTTT,.,TRBJ2-3,.,TRBV7-9
CAISPDREVWETQYF,TGTGCCATCAGTCCGGACAGGGAGGTGTGGGAGACCCAGTACTTC,TRBD1,TRBJ2-5,.,TRBV10-3
CASSLDQTPNEKLFF,TGTGCCAGCAGCTTAGATCAGACCCCTAATGAAAAACTGTTTTTT,.,TRBJ1-4,few,TRBV7-2
CASSPDRGQDNEKLFF,TGCGCCAGCAGCCCCGACCGGGGTCAGGATAATGAAAAACTGTTTTTT,.,TRBJ1-4,.,TRBV4-3
CASSEEVNYEQYF,TGTGCCAGCAGCGAAGAAGTCAACTACGAGCAGTACTTC,.,TRBJ2-7,.,TRBV7-2
CSILTGGNTEAFF,TGCAGCATATTGACAGGGGGGAACACTGAAGCTTTCTTT,TRBD1,TRBJ1-1,few,TRBV29-1
CASTKSDRGNQPQHF,TGTGCCAGCACCAAATCCGACAGGGGTAATCAGCCCCAGCATTTT,TRBD1,TRBJ1-5,few,TRBV6-6
CASSMSSGHTDTQYF,TGTGCCAGTAGTATGTCGTCGGGACACACAGATACGCAGTATTTT,.,TRBJ2-3,few,TRBV19
CASSPQTGTSGYNEQFF,TGTGCCAGCAGTCCTCAGACCGGGACTAGCGGCTACAATGAGCAGTTCTTC,TRBD2,TRBJ2-1,once,TRBV27
CASSLGHSNTEAFF,TGTGCCAGCAGCCTCGGTCATTCGAACACTGAAGCTTTCTTT,.,TRBJ1-1,.,TRBV7-8
CASNEGGRILYGYTF,TGTGCCAGCAACGAGGGTGGGAGAATTCTCTATGGCTACACCTTC,.,TRBJ1-2,.,TRBV6-6
CAGRQGTNSPLHF,TGTGCCGGGCGACAGGGGACTAATTCACCCCTCCACTTT,TRBD1,TRBJ1-6,.,TRBV30
CASSVTSASYNEQFF,TGTGCCAGCAGCGTAACTAGCGCTTCCTACAATGAGCAGTTCTTC,TRBD2,TRBJ2-1,few,TRBV9
CASRTGQPYGYTF,TGTGCCAGCAGGACGGGCCAACCCTATGGCTACACCTTC,.,TRBJ1-2,.,TRBV2
CARQGGNGYTF,TGTGCCCGACAGGGAGGGAATGGCTACACCTTC,TRBD1,TRBJ1-2,.,TRBV30
CASSLGQATDTQYF,TGTGCCAGCAGCTTAGGTCAGGCCACAGATACGCAGTATTTT,.,TRBJ2-3,.,TRBV7-9
CASSEGSNEQFF,TGTGCCAGTAGTGAGGGGAGCAATGAGCAGTTCTTC,.,TRBJ2-1,few,TRBV19
CASSLLAGGYNEQFF,TGTGCCAGCAGCCTTCTTGCGGGGGGCTACAATGAGCAGTTCTTC,TRBD2,TRBJ2-1,once,TRBV7-6
CAWVTGVGQFF,TGTGCCTGGGTGACAGGGGTCGGGCAGTTCTTC,TRBD1,TRBJ2-1,.,TRBV30
CASSPGGGSPQETQYF,TGTGCCAGCAGCCCGGGTGGGGGGTCGCCCCAAGAGACCCAGTACTTC,.,TRBJ2-5,.,TRBV9
CASSPGVYQPQHF,TGTGCCAGCAGCCCCGGGGTATATCAGCCCCAGCATTTT,.,TRBJ1-5,.,TRBV14
CSVEDLAGVGNEQFF,TGCAGCGTCGAAGACCTAGCGGGGGTCGGCAATGAGCAGTTCTTC,TRBD2,TRBJ2-1,.,TRBV29-1
CASSKVGGYYGYTF,TGTGCCAGCAGCAAAGTAGGGGGCTACTATGGCTACACCTTC,.,TRBJ1-2,.,TRBV21-1
CSARGSTGIEAFF,TGCAGCGCTAGAGGATCGACAGGGATTGAAGCTTTCTTT,TRBD1,TRBJ1-1,.,TRBV29-1
CSALHTNYGYTF,TGCAGCGCCCTACACACTAACTATGGCTACACCTTC,.,TRBJ1-2,.,TRBV29-1
CASSQDYRTLNTGELFF,TGCGCCAGCAGCCAAGATTACAGGACACTGAACACCGGGGAGCTGTTTTTT,.,TRBJ2-2,.,TRBV4-3
CASSDQNDYGYTF,TGTGCCAGCAGTGACCAGAATGACTATGGCTACACCTTC,.,TRBJ1-2,.,TRBV25-1
CASSLSRRGQNEQFF,TGTGCCAGCAGTTTATCGAGAAGGGGACAAAATGAGCAGTTCTTC,.,TRBJ2-1,.,TRBV27
CASSLGTLRPFF,TGTGCCAGCAGCTTGGGGACCCTCCGCCCGTTCTTC,.,TRBJ2-1,.,TRBV5-6
CASTENSNSPLHF,TGTGCCAGTACGGAAAACAGTAATTCACCCCTCCACTTT,.,TRBJ1-6,.,TRBV19
CSLASNSYNEQFF,TGCAGCTTAGCTAGTAACTCCTACAATGAGCAGTTCTTC,.,TRBJ2-1,once,TRBV29-1
CASLDGLEAFF,TGTGCCAGTCTCGACGGGCTTGAAGCTTTCTTT,.,TRBJ1-1,.,TRBV19
CAWRGGGGPYNEQFF,TGTGCCTGGAGAGGGGGCGGGGGCCCCTACAATGAGCAGTTCTTC,.,TRBJ2-1,few,TRBV30
CAWSVSAVTYNEQFF,TGTGCCTGGAGTGTTTCCGCCGTAACCTACAATGAGCAGTTCTTC,.,TRBJ2-1,once,TRBV30
CASSLTLAGAGEQFF,TGTGCCAGCAGCTTAACACTAGCGGGGGCCGGTGAGCAGTTCTTC,TRBD2,TRBJ2-1,few,TRBV7-3
CDGQPHGYTF,TGTGACGGCCAGCCTCATGGCTACACCTTC,.,TRBJ1-2,few,TRBV14
CASSLEGTDMNTEAFF,TGTGCCAGCAGCTTGGAGGGGACAGACATGAACACTGAAGCTTTCTTT,TRBD1,TRBJ1-1,few,TRBV5-6
CAWSESSYGYTF,TGTGCCTGGAGTGAGTCGTCCTATGGCTACACCTTC,.,TRBJ1-2,.,TRBV30
CASSVDGTGREQYF,TGTGCCAGCAGCGTAGACGGGACAGGGAGGGAGCAGTACTTC,TRBD1,TRBJ2-7,.,TRBV9
CASSVRGGYTDTQYF,TGCGCCAGCAGCGTGAGGGGAGGGTACACAGATACGCAGTATTTT,TRBD2,TRBJ2-3,few,TRBV5-1